This is a list of T cell receptor beta chains from one sample in a study of blood T cell repertoires in COVID-19. Repertoires were generated with immunoSEQ multiplex PCR, while TCRdb's copy carries only in-frame clones and drops some. The repertoire holds 260,000 or so clones, with approximately 86% as singletons. Sample: peripheral blood. These receptors originate from a man aged 18-30 years with active or convalescent COVID-19. CDR3s include the opening cysteine and the closing phenylalanine or tryptophan. Each record gives: D gene, V gene, J gene, CDR3 protein. D genes are given only for firm matches.

>.|TRBV19|TRBJ2-7
CASSLEAGISYEQYF
>.|TRBV4-2|TRBJ2-7
CASSQKRRLDSYEQYF
>.|TRBV29-1|TRBJ2-7
CSVLGGLGDSYEQYF
>TRBD1|TRBV25-1|TRBJ1-2
CATTTGGYGYTF
>TRBD2|TRBV5-1|TRBJ2-3
CASSQTSGGSTDTQYF
>TRBD1|TRBV4-1|TRBJ2-7
CASSLDRAYEQYF
>TRBD1|TRBV6-5|TRBJ2-1
CASSNGQGYNEQFF
>TRBD2|TRBV6-5|TRBJ2-7
CASTRGGDSYEQYF
>.|TRBV21-1|TRBJ1-5
CASSKAAGDRGQPQHF
>.|TRBV5-1|TRBJ1-1
CASSAMTQPEAFF
>TRBD2|TRBV10-2|TRBJ2-1
CATLAGYGRDEQFF
>.|TRBV13|TRBJ2-7
CASSLGERPHYEQYF
>.|TRBV7-9|TRBJ1-2
CASSLADRLYGYTF
>.|TRBV1|TRBJ2-7
CTSSQDEYQPSGGNVVNEQYF
>.|TRBV6-1|TRBJ2-2
CASSDAGELFF
>TRBD1|TRBV20-1|TRBJ2-5
CSASDRVGYQETQYF
>TRBD2|TRBV3-1/TRBV3-2|TRBJ2-1
CASSPTSGGVNEQFF
>.|TRBV5-1|TRBJ1-4
CASSLATGGTNEKLFF
>.|TRBV6-5|TRBJ1-3
CASSYLRGGSGNTIYF
>TRBD1|TRBV29-1|TRBJ1-6
CSVSQGDDSPLHF
>TRBD1|TRBV4-3|TRBJ1-6
CASSHRQGPNSPLHF
>.|TRBV2|TRBJ2-5
CASTARFQETQYF
>TRBD1|TRBV19|TRBJ2-1
CASSFTDRDNEQFF
>.|TRBV5-5|TRBJ2-1
CASSLEGNGANEQFF
>TRBD1|TRBV29-1|TRBJ1-1
CSVASRDRGQSTEAFF
>TRBD1|TRBV9|TRBJ1-2
CASSVVQGARGYTF
>TRBD1|TRBV19|TRBJ2-7
CASSGDRVPYEQYF
>TRBD1|TRBV7-2|TRBJ1-2
CASSFRDRGGYTF